A selection of T cell receptor beta chains follows, all from one sample in a study of blood T cells in healthy people across ages. TCRdb reprocessed the 5' RACE reads via MiXCR and lists one record per CDR3 protein. The data hold hundreds of thousands of distinct CDR3 sequences, with under 55% observed a single time. Sequenced: blood. The receptors stem from a man at least 80 years old in good health. CDR3s include the opening cysteine and the closing phenylalanine or tryptophan. A D gene is named only where the DNA matches it firmly. Only part of the rows carry a size: once, few, many, or a class if the clone is expanded.

abundance: NA
len: 14
j_gene: TRBJ2-2
v_gene: TRBV11-2
d_gene: NA
CDR3nt: TGTGCCAGCAGCTTGCACAGTAAACCCGGGGAGCTGTTTTTT
CDR3aa: CASSLHSKPGELFF

abundance: NA
len: 15
j_gene: TRBJ2-7
v_gene: TRBV7-9
d_gene: NA
CDR3nt: TGTGCCAGCAGCTCCACGAGGGGAAGGAGGGACGAGCAGTACTTC
CDR3aa: CASSSTRGRRDEQYF

abundance: few
len: 15
j_gene: TRBJ1-2
v_gene: TRBV5-6
d_gene: TRBD1
CDR3nt: TGTGCCAGCAGCTGGGACAGGGGGCCTAACTATGGCTACACCTTC
CDR3aa: CASSWDRGPNYGYTF

abundance: NA
len: 16
j_gene: TRBJ2-2
v_gene: TRBV6-6
d_gene: NA
CDR3nt: TGTGCCAGCAGTCCCCGCGGGACGGTAAACACCGGGGAGCTGTTTTTT
CDR3aa: CASSPRGTVNTGELFF

abundance: NA
len: 17
j_gene: TRBJ1-6
v_gene: TRBV10-3
d_gene: TRBD1
CDR3nt: TGTGCCATCAGTGAGGGAAGGGACAGGGGGCGTAATTCACCCCTCCACTTT
CDR3aa: CAISEGRDRGRNSPLHF

abundance: NA
len: 14
j_gene: TRBJ2-3
v_gene: TRBV6-5
d_gene: NA
CDR3nt: TGTGCCAGCAGGGTGGCGGGCGGCACAGATACACAGTATTTT
CDR3aa: CASRVAGGTDTQYF

abundance: NA
len: 11
j_gene: TRBJ2-7
v_gene: TRBV30
d_gene: NA
CDR3nt: TGTGCCTGGAGCACTACCTACGAGCAGTACTTC
CDR3aa: CAWSTTYEQYF

abundance: NA
len: 16
j_gene: TRBJ2-5
v_gene: TRBV5-1
d_gene: TRBD1
CDR3nt: TGCGCCAGCAGCGCGGTACTTTCGGGACAGGGAGAGACCCAGTACTTC
CDR3aa: CASSAVLSGQGETQYF

abundance: few
len: 11
j_gene: TRBJ1-2
v_gene: TRBV5-1
d_gene: NA
CDR3nt: TGCGCCAGCAGCTTGGATTATGGCTACACCTTC
CDR3aa: CASSLDYGYTF

abundance: many
len: 12
j_gene: TRBJ2-5
v_gene: TRBV20-1
d_gene: NA
CDR3nt: TGCAGTGCCGCGGCTCGTCCAGTCGGGCAGTACTTC
CDR3aa: CSAAARPVGQYF

abundance: NA
len: 13
j_gene: TRBJ2-7
v_gene: TRBV27
d_gene: TRBD1
CDR3nt: TGTGCCAGTTCCACAGGGGTGATATACGAGCAGTACTTC
CDR3aa: CASSTGVIYEQYF

abundance: few
len: 14
j_gene: TRBJ2-7
v_gene: TRBV27
d_gene: NA
CDR3nt: TGTGCCAGCATCCCACACCCGGTTAGGTACGAGCAGTACTTC
CDR3aa: CASIPHPVRYEQYF

abundance: NA
len: 16
j_gene: TRBJ2-5
v_gene: TRBV3-1
d_gene: TRBD1
CDR3nt: TGTGCCAGCAGCCTTACCTCGGGACAGGGGGCGGAGACCCAGTACTTC
CDR3aa: CASSLTSGQGAETQYF

abundance: NA
len: 16
j_gene: TRBJ2-5
v_gene: TRBV20-1
d_gene: TRBD2
CDR3nt: TGCAGTGCCGCGGGGCGGACTAGCGGGCTCCAAGAGACCCAGTACTTC
CDR3aa: CSAAGRTSGLQETQYF

abundance: NA
len: 13
j_gene: TRBJ2-7
v_gene: TRBV29-1
d_gene: NA
CDR3nt: TGCAGCGTTGCAGCAAGCCTCTCCTACGAGCAGTACTTC
CDR3aa: CSVAASLSYEQYF

abundance: NA
len: 15
j_gene: TRBJ1-2
v_gene: TRBV27
d_gene: NA
CDR3nt: TGTGCCAGCAGTCCCACTAGGGATTCCCTCTATGGCTACACCTTC
CDR3aa: CASSPTRDSLYGYTF

abundance: NA
len: 15
j_gene: TRBJ2-5
v_gene: TRBV21-1
d_gene: NA
CDR3nt: TGTGCCAGCAGCAAAGAGGACGGGGGCGAAGAGACCCAGTACTTC
CDR3aa: CASSKEDGGEETQYF

abundance: NA
len: 14
j_gene: TRBJ1-2
v_gene: TRBV7-2
d_gene: NA
CDR3nt: TGTGCCAGCAGCTTAGGGGCTTCGTACTATGGCTACACCTTC
CDR3aa: CASSLGASYYGYTF

abundance: few
len: 14
j_gene: TRBJ2-1
v_gene: TRBV7-2
d_gene: NA
CDR3nt: TGTGCCAGCAGCCTTGGGGCGGGGAACGATGAGCAGTTCTTC
CDR3aa: CASSLGAGNDEQFF

abundance: few
len: 14
j_gene: TRBJ2-3
v_gene: TRBV20-1
d_gene: NA
CDR3nt: TGCAGTGCTTTACCCCAGGAGTGGAGAGATACGCAGTATTTT
CDR3aa: CSALPQEWRDTQYF

abundance: NA
len: 13
j_gene: TRBJ2-7
v_gene: TRBV10-3
d_gene: TRBD2
CDR3nt: TGTGCCATCAGTCCGACTAGCTTACACGAGCAGTACTTC
CDR3aa: CAISPTSLHEQYF

abundance: NA
len: 16
j_gene: TRBJ2-7
v_gene: TRBV20-1
d_gene: NA
CDR3nt: TGCAGTGCTAGAGGTCTCGGACGGAGCTACTCCTACGAGCAGTACTTC
CDR3aa: CSARGLGRSYSYEQYF

abundance: few
len: 20
j_gene: TRBJ2-3
v_gene: TRBV18
d_gene: TRBD2
CDR3nt: TGTGCCAGCTCACCACTCCCTCAGGCTAGCGGGAGAATTGGCACAGATACGCAGTATTTT
CDR3aa: CASSPLPQASGRIGTDTQYF

abundance: few
len: 16
j_gene: TRBJ2-5
v_gene: TRBV28
d_gene: TRBD1
CDR3nt: TGTGCCAGCAGTTTCCCCGGGACAGTACTCCAAGAGACCCAGTACTTC
CDR3aa: CASSFPGTVLQETQYF

abundance: NA
len: 15
j_gene: TRBJ1-2
v_gene: TRBV4-2
d_gene: NA
CDR3nt: TGTGCCAGCAGCCAAGATCGCCGGGGGGACTATGGCTACACCTTC
CDR3aa: CASSQDRRGDYGYTF

abundance: NA
len: 14
j_gene: TRBJ2-3
v_gene: TRBV20-1
d_gene: NA
CDR3nt: TGCAGTGCTTCTGGACGGCTTAGCACAGATACGCAGTATTTT
CDR3aa: CSASGRLSTDTQYF

abundance: NA
len: 14
j_gene: TRBJ2-7
v_gene: TRBV20-1
d_gene: TRBD1
CDR3nt: TGCAGTGCTAGAGACCGGACAGGGACCTACGAGCAGTACTTC
CDR3aa: CSARDRTGTYEQYF

abundance: few
len: 17
j_gene: TRBJ2-2
v_gene: TRBV20-1
d_gene: TRBD2
CDR3nt: TGCAGTGCTAGAGTCAATAGCGGGAGGATGAGCACCGGGGAGCTGTTTTTT
CDR3aa: CSARVNSGRMSTGELFF

abundance: NA
len: 13
j_gene: TRBJ2-7
v_gene: TRBV20-1
d_gene: NA
CDR3nt: TGCAGTGCTAGTTTGGGTGGGGGCTACGAGCAGTACTTC
CDR3aa: CSASLGGGYEQYF

abundance: few
len: 12
j_gene: TRBJ2-5
v_gene: TRBV30
d_gene: NA
CDR3nt: TGTGCCTGGAGCCTAGTCCAAGAGACCCAGTACTTC
CDR3aa: CAWSLVQETQYF

abundance: NA
len: 12
j_gene: TRBJ2-2
v_gene: TRBV9
d_gene: NA
CDR3nt: TGTGCCAGCAGCAACGACGGAGCGGAGCTGTTTTTT
CDR3aa: CASSNDGAELFF

abundance: few
len: 12
j_gene: TRBJ2-5
v_gene: TRBV7-2
d_gene: NA
CDR3nt: TGTGCCAGCAGCCCCCGACTAGACCGGCAGTACTTC
CDR3aa: CASSPRLDRQYF

abundance: few
len: 17
j_gene: TRBJ2-3
v_gene: TRBV20-1
d_gene: NA
CDR3nt: TGCAGTGCTCCCCGGACGGGGGCGAGGAGAGGCACAGATACGCAGTATTTT
CDR3aa: CSAPRTGARRGTDTQYF

abundance: NA
len: 15
j_gene: TRBJ2-7
v_gene: TRBV7-2
d_gene: NA
CDR3nt: TGTGCCAGCAGCTTAAGTGAGGGACCTACCTACGAGCAGTACTTC
CDR3aa: CASSLSEGPTYEQYF

abundance: few
len: 17
j_gene: TRBJ2-4
v_gene: TRBV4-3
d_gene: NA
CDR3nt: TGCGCCAGCAGCCATCAAAGGGACACCTCTGGCAAAAACATTCAGTACTTC
CDR3aa: CASSHQRDTSGKNIQYF

abundance: NA
len: 14
j_gene: TRBJ1-1
v_gene: TRBV10-3
d_gene: NA
CDR3nt: TGTGCCATCAAGCATGGGGAGCGGGTCACTGAAGCTTTCTTT
CDR3aa: CAIKHGERVTEAFF

abundance: NA
len: 17
j_gene: TRBJ2-1
v_gene: TRBV7-8
d_gene: TRBD2
CDR3nt: TGTGCCAGCAGCCAAGCCGGGACTAGCGGGGGAGGCAATGAGCAGTTCTTC
CDR3aa: CASSQAGTSGGGNEQFF